This T cell receptor (beta chain) was profiled in a study of CD8 T cells in Susac syndrome. Findings and caveats of the study: Individuals included in the TCR sequencing and HLA analysis were acknowledged by the study to be relatively few in number.

RNA totalling roughly 0.45 to 1 ug underwent reverse transcription with random hexamers. An immunoSEQ multiplex PCR generated amplified TCR beta CDR3 products spanning 54 Vbeta and 13 Jbeta. TCRdb passed the immunoSEQ multiplex PCR reads through MiXCR, listing each CDR3 protein once. The data contain about 300,000 distinct CDR3 sequences, 80% to 90% of them singletons. TEMRA cells were FACS-enriched, and CD8+ and CD4+ T cells were isolated negatively. This clonotype has more than one count but fewer than ten. Its antigen is not identified. The receptor was derived from a human donor with multiple sclerosis. The sample consisted of CD8+ T cells from PBMCs.

The CDR3 DNA reads TGTGCCAGCAGTTCCCGGGCCCTCCGTCTGGAGCAGTACTTC. Its translation: CASSSRALRLEQYF. The V gene is TRBV6-1, the J gene TRBJ2-7, with D uncertain. CDR3 length equals 14 residues. CDR1 is MNHNS, CDR2 SASEGT, per germline. Trimming left V 5 bases short and J 7 bases short, with 18 bases between.